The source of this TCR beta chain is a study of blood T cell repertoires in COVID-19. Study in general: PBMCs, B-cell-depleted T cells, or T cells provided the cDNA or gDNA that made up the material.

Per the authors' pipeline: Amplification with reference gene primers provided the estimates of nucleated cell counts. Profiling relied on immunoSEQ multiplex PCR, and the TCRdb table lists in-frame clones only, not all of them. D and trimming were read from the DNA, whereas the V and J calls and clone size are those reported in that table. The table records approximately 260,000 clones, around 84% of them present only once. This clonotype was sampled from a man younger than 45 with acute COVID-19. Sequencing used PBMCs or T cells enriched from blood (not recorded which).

CDR3 in amino acids: CASTSGINSNQPQHF. The CDR3 DNA is TGTGCCAGCACCTCAGGGATTAATAGCAATCAGCCCCAGCATTTT. J is TRBJ1-5 and V is TRBV3-1 (or the pseudogene TRBV3-2), with a possible D match to TRBD1 (5 bases). V was cut by 7 bases and J by 0 bases, with 13 bases left in between. CDR1 and CDR2 (germline): LGHDT, YNNKEL (reference sequence). CDR3 length equals 15 residues.